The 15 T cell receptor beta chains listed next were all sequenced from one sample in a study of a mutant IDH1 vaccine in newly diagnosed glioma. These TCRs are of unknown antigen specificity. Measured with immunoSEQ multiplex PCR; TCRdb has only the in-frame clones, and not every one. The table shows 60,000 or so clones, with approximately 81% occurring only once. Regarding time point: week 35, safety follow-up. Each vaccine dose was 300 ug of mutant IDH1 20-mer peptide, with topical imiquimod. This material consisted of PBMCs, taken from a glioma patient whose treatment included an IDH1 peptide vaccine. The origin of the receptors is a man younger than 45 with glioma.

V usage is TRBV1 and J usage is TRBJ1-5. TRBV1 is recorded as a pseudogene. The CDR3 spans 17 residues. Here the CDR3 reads CTSSPNPRVGSNQPQHF. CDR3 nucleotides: TGCACCAGCAGCCCAAACCCCCGTGTAGGCAGCAATCAGCCCCAGCATTTT.

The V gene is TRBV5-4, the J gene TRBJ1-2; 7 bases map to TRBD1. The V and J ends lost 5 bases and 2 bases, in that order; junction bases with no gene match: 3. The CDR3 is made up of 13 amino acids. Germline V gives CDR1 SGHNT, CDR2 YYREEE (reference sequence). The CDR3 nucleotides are TGTGCCAGCAGTGGGACAGCGAACTATGGCTACACCTTC. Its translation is CASSGTANYGYTF.

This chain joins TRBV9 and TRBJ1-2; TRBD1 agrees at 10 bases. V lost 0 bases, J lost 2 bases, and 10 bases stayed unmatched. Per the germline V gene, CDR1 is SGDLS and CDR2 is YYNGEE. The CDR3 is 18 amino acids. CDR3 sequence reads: CASSVAPKGTGDNYGYTF. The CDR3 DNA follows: TGTGCCAGCAGCGTAGCCCCAAAAGGGACAGGGGACAACTATGGCTACACCTTC.

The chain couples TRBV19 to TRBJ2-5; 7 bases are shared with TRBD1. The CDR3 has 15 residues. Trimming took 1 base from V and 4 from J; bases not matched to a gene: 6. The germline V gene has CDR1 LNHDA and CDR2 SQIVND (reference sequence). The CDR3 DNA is TGTGCCAGTAGTATAGGCCAGGGGGAAGGAGAGACCCAGTACTTC. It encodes CASSIGQGEGETQYF.

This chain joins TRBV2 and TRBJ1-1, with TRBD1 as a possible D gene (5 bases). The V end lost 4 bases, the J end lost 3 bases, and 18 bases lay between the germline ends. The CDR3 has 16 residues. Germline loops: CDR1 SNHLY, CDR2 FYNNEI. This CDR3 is CASSGSFSRGYTEAFF. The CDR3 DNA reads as TGTGCCAGCAGTGGAAGTTTCAGTCGGGGGTACACTGAAGCTTTCTTT. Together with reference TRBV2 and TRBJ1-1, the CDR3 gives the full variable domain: EPEVTQTPSHQVTQMGQEVILRCVPISNHLYFYWYRQILGQKVEFLVSFYNNEISEKSEIFDDQFSVERPDGSNFTLKIRSTKLEDSAMYFCASSGSFSRGYTEAFFGQGTRLTVV.

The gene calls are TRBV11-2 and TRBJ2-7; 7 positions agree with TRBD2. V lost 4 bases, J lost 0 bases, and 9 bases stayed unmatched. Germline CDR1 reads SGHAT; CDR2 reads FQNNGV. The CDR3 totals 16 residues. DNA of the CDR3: TGTGCCAGCAGCTCCCTGGCAGCGGGGAGCTCCTACGAGCAGTACTTC. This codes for CASSSLAAGSSYEQYF.

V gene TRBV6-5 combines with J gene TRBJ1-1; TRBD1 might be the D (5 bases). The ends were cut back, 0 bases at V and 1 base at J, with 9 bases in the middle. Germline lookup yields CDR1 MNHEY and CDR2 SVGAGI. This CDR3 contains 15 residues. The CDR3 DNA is TGTGCCAGCAGTTACTCGTTTAGGGGGAACACTGAAGCTTTCTTT. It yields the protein CASSYSFRGNTEAFF.

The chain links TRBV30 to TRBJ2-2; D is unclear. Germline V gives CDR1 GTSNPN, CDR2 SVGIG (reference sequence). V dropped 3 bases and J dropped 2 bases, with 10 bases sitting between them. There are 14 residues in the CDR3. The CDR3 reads CAWRLTRNTGELFF. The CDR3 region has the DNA TGTGCCTGGAGATTAACGCGAAACACCGGGGAGCTGTTTTTT.

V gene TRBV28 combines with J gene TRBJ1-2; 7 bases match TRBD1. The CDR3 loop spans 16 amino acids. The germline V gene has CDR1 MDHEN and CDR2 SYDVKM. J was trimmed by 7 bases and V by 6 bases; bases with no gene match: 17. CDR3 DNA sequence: TGTGCCAGCAGCGTCGTAGCATCAGGGGGTTTCCGTGGCTACACCTTC. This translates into CASSVVASGGFRGYTF.

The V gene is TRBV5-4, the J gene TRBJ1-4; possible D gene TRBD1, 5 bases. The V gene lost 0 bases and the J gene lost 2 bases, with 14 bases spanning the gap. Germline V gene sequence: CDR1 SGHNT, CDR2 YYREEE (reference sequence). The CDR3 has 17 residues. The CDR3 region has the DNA TGTGCCAGCAGCTTGGTCGACGGGGGATCCACTAATGAAAAACTGTTTTTT. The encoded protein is CASSLVDGGSTNEKLFF.

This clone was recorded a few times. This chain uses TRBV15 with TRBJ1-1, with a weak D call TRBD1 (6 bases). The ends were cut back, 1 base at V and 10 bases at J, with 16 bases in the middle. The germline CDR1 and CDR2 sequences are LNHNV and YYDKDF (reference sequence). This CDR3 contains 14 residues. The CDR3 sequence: CATSRATGLQRAFF. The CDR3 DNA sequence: TGTGCCACCAGCAGAGCAACAGGGCTCCAACGAGCTTTCTTT.

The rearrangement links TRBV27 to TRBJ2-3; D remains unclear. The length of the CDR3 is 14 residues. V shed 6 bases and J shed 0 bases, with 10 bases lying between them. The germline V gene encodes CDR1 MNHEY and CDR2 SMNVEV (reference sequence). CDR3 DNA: TGTGCCAGCAGGTACCTAATTAGCACAGATACGCAGTATTTT. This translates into CASRYLISTDTQYF.

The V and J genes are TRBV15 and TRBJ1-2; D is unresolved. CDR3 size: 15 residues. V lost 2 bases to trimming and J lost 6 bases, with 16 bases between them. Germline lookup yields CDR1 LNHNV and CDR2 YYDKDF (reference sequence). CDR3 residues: CATSRQGKSLHGYTF. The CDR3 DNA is TGTGCCACCAGCAGACAAGGGAAGAGCCTTCATGGCTACACCTTC. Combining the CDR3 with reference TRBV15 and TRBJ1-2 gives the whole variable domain DAMVIQNPRYQVTQFGKPVTLSCSQTLNHNVMYWYQQKSSQAPKLLFHYYDKDFNNEADTPDNFQSRRPNTSFCFLDIRSPGLGDTAMYLCATSRQGKSLHGYTFGSGTRLTVV.

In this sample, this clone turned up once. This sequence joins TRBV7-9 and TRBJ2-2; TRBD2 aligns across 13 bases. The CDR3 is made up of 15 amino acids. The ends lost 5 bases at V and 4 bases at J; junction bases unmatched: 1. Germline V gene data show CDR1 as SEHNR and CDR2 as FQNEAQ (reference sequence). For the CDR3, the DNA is TGTGCCAGCAGCCGGACTAGCGGGGGCACCGGGGAGCTGTTTTTT. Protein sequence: CASSRTSGGTGELFF.

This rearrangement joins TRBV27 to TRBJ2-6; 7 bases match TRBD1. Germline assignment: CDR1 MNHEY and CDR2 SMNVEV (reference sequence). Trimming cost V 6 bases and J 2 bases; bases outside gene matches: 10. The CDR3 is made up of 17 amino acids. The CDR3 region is CASSNDRAHAGANVLTF. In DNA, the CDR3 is TGTGCCAGCAGCAATGACAGGGCGCACGCTGGGGCCAACGTCCTGACTTTC.